This entry is about one TCR beta chain. Sequencing used immunoSEQ multiplex PCR; TCRdb keeps in-frame clones, though not all of them. This sample has over 250,000 clones, with roughly 80% found just once. These data come from a study of blood T cell repertoires in COVID-19. CDR1 LNHDA and CDR2 SQIVND come from the germline V gene (reference sequence). The ends were cut back, 8 bases at V and 1 base at J, with 20 bases in the middle. CDR3 size: 16 residues. Sequencing was done on a sample of peripheral blood. This sequence originates from a woman in her 50s who had recovered from COVID-19. This rearrangement joins TRBV19 to TRBJ1-2; no firm D call. The CDR3 reads CASSQGTGSGNYGYTF. The DNA of the CDR3 is TGTGCCAGTTCACAAGGTACCGGGAGTGGTAACTATGGCTACACCTTC.